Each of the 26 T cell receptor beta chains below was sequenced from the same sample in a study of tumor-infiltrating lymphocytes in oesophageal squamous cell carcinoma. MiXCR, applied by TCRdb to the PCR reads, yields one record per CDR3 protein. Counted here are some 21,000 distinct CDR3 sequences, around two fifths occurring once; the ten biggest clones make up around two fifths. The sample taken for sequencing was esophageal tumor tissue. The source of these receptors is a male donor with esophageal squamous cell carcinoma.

This CDR3 is CASRTTGIGETQYF. In nucleotides, the CDR3 is TGTGCCAGCAGAACGACGGGAATTGGAGAGACCCAGTACTTC. The rearrangement joins TRBV11-1 to TRBJ2-3; D possibly corresponds to TRBD2 (5 bases). The tail of the sequence fits TRBJ2-5 better, so the J call may be wrong. CDR1 and CDR2 from the germline V gene are SGHAT and FQDESV (reference sequence). The length of the CDR3 is 14 residues.

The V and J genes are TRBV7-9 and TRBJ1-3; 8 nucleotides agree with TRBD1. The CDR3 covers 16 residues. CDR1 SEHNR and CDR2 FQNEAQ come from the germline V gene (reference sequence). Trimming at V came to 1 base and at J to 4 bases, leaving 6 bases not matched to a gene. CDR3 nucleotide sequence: TGTGCCAGCAGCTTAGGGCCCGGGACAGGAGGAAACACCATATATTTT. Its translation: CASSLGPGTGGNTIYF.

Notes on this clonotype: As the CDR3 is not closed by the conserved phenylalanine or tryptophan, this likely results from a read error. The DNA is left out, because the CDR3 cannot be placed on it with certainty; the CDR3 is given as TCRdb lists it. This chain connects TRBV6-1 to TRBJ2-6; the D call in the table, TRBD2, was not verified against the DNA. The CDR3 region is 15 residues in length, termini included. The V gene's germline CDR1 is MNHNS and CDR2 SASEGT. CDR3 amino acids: CASSGGADNEQFFGA.

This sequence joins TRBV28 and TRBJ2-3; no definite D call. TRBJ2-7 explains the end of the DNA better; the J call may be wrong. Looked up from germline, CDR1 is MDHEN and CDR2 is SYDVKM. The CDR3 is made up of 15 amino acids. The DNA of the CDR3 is TGTGCCAGCAGTTTAAGTATTCGGGTTTATGGGGAGCAGTACTTC. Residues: CASSLSIRVYGEQYF.

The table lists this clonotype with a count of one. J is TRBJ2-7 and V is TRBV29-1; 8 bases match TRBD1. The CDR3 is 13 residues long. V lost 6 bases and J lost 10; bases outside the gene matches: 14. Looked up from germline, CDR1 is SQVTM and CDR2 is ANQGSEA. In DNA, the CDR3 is TGCAGCGTACCACAGGGGGTAGATGGGGCCCAGTACTTC. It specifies CSVPQGVDGAQYF.

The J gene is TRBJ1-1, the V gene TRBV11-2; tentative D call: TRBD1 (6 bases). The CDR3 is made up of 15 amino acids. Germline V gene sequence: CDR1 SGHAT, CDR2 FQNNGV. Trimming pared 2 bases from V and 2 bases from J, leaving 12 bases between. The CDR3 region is CASSLSGGANTEAFF. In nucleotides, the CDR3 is TGTGCCAGCAGCTTATCTGGGGGGGCTAACACTGAAGCTTTCTTT.

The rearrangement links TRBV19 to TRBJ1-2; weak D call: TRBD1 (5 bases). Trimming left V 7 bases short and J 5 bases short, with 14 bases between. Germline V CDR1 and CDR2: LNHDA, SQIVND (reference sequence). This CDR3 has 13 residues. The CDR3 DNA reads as TGTGCCAGTACCTCAGGGTTGGGATATGGCTACACCTTC. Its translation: CASTSGLGYGYTF.

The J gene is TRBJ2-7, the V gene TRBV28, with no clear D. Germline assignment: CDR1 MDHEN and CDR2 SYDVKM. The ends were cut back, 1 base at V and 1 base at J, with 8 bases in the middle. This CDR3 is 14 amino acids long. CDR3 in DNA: TGTGCCAGCAGTTTATTTCCCGGGTCCTACGAGCAGTACTTC. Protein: CASSLFPGSYEQYF.

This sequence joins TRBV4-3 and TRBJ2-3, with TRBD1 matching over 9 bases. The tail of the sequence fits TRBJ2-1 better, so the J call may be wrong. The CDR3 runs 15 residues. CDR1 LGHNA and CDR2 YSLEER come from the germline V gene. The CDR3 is CASSPEGQGLDEQFF. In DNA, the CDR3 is TGCGCCAGCAGCCCAGAGGGACAGGGCCTGGACGAGCAGTTCTTC.

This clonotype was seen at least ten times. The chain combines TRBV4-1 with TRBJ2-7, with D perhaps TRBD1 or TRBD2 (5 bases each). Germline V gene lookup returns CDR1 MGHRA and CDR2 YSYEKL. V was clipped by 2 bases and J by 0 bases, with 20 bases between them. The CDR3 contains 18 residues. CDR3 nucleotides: TGCGCCAGCAGCCAACGGGCCCCAAAAACGGGGCCCTCCTACGAGCAGTACTTC. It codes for CASSQRAPKTGPSYEQYF.

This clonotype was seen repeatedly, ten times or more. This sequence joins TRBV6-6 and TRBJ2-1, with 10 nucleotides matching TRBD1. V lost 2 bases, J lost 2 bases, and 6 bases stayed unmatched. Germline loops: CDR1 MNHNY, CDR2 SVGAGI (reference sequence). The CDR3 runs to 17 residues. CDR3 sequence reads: CASSYDRGHRPYNEQFF. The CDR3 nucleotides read TGTGCCAGCAGTTACGACAGGGGGCACCGTCCCTACAATGAGCAGTTCTTC.

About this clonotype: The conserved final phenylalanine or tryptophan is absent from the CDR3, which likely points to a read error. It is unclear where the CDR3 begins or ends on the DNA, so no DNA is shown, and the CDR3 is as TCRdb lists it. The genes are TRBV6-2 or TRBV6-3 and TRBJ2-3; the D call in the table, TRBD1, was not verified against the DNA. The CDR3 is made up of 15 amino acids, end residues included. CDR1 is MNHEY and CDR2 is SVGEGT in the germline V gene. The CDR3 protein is CASRLTVNYGYTFGS.

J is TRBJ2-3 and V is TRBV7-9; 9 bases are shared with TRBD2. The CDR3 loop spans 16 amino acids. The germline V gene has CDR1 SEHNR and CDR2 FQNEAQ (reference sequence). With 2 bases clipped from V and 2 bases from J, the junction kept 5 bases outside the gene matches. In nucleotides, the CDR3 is TGTGCCAGCAGCTTACTGCTAGCGGGGAACACAGATACGCAGTATTTT. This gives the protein CASSLLLAGNTDTQYF.

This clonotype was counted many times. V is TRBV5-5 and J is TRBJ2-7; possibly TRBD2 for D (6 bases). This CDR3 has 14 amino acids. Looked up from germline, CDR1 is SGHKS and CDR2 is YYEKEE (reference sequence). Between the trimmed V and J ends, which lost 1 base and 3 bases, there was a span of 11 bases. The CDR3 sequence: CASSLPGTLYEQYF. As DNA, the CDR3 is TGTGCCAGCAGCTTGCCCGGGACTCTCTACGAGCAGTACTTC.

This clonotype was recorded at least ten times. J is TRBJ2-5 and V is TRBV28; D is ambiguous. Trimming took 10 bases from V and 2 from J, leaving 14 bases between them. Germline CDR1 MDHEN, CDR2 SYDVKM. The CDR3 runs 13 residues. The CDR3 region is CATHRPDQETQYF. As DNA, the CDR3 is TGTGCCACCCACCGGCCAGATCAAGAGACCCAGTACTTC. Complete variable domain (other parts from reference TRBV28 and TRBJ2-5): DVKVTQSSRYLVKRTGEKVFLECVQDMDHENMFWYRQDPGLGLRLIYFSYDVKMKEKGDIPEGYSVSREKKERFSLILESASTNQTSMYLCATHRPDQETQYFGPGTRLLVL.

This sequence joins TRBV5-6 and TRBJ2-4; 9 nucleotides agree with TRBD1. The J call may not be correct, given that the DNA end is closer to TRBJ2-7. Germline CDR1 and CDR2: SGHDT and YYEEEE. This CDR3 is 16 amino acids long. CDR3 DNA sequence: TGTGCCAGCAGCTTGGCGACAGGGGGTTTTTACTACGAGCAGTACTTC. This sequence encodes CASSLATGGFYYEQYF.

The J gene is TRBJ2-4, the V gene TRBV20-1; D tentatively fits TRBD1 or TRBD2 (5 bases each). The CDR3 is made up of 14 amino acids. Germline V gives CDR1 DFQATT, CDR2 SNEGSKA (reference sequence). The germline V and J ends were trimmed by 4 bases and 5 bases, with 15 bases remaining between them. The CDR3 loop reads CSATSPGPQNIQYF. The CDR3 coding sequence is TGCAGTGCTACCTCACCGGGGCCTCAAAACATTCAGTACTTC.

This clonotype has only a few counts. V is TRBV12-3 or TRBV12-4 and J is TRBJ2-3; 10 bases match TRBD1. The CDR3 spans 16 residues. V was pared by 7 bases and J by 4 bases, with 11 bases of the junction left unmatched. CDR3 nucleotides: TGTGCCAGCACCCGCCCCGGGACAGGGGTTGCAGATACGCAGTATTTT. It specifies CASTRPGTGVADTQYF.

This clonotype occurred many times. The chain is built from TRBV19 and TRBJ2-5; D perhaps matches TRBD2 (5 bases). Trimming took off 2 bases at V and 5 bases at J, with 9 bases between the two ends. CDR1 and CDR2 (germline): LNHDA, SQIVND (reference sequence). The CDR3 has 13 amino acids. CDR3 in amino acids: CASSITERETQYF. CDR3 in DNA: TGTGCCAGTAGTATAACGGAGCGGGAGACCCAGTACTTC.

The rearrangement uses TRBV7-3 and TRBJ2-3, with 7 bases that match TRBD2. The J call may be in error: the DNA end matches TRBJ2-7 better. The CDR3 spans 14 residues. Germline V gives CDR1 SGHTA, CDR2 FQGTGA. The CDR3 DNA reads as TGTGCCAGCAGCTTAAGCGGGAGAGGCGGCGAGCAGTACTTC. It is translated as CASSLSGRGGEQYF.

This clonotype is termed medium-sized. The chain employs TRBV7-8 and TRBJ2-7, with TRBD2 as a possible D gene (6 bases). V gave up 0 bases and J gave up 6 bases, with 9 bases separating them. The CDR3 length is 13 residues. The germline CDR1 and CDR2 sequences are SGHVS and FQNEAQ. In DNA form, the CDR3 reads TGTGCCAGCAGCTTAGCGCGGGATGGCGAGCAGTACTTC. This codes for CASSLARDGEQYF.

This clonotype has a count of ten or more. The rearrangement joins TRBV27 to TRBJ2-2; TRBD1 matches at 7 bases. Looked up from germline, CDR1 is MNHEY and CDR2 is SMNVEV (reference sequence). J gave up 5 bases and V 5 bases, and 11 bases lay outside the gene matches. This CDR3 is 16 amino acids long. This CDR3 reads CASSAGGPLGTGELFF. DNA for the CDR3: TGTGCCAGCAGTGCAGGGGGTCCCTTGGGGACCGGGGAGCTGTTTTTT.

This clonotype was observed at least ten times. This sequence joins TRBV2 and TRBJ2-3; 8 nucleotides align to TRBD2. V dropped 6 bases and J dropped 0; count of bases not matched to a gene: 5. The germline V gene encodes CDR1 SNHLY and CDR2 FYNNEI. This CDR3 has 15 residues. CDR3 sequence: CASRIGGGSTDTQYF. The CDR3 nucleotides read TGTGCCAGCAGAATCGGGGGGGGAAGCACAGATACGCAGTATTTT.

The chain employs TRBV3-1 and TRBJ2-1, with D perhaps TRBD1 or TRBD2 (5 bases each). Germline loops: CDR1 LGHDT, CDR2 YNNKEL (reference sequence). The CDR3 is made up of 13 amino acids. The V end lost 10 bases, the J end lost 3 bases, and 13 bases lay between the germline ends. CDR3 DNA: TGTGCCACCGGGACGCTAGGCTACAATGAGCAGTTCTTC. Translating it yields CATGTLGYNEQFF.

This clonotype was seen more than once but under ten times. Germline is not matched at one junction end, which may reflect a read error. The CDR3 DNA is TGTGCCAGCAGCCAAGGGGCAGACGGCGCCCCCCCGCTCTTC. Protein product: CASSQGADGAPPLF. The chain employs TRBV4-2 and TRBJ2-6; the D is unclear. Germline V CDR1 and CDR2: LGHNA, YNFKEQ. This CDR3 comprises 14 residues.

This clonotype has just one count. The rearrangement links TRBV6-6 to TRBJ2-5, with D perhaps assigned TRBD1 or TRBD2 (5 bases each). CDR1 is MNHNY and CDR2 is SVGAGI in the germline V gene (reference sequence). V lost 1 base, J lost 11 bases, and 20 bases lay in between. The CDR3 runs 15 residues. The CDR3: CASSYLGDTYNEQYF. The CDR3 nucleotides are TGTGCCAGCAGTTACTTGGGGGATACCTACAATGAGCAGTACTTC.